The 25 T cell receptor beta chains listed next were all sequenced from one sample in a study of CXCR3-negative and CXCR3-positive naive CD8 T cells. Study-level points and caveats: The TRB CDR3s that CXCR3-positive naive cells carried were more hydrophobic than those of CXCR3-negative naive cells.

The study made its TRB cDNA libraries by 5' RACE, adding UMI labels. TCRdb reprocessed the 5' RACE reads; each CDR3 protein has one entry and no DNA is given. Recorded for this sample: roughly 80,000 distinct CDR3 sequences. No antigen has been assigned to these receptors. The specimen sequenced was naive CXCR3+ CD8+ T cells from blood. Subset denoted: CD45RO-CCR7+CD27+CD95- naive CD8+ T cells expressing CXCR3 (TNR3+). These TCRs come from a human donor in good health. Some clones in this sample may be carry-over from other donors' samples.

The chain recombines TRBV3-1 with TRBJ2-5. The CDR3 totals 14 residues. CDR1 and CDR2 (germline): LGHDT, YNNKEL (reference sequence). The chain's CDR3 is CASSRGPAGETQYF.

V gene TRBV11-2 combines with J gene TRBJ2-2; TCRdb returns TRBD1, unconfirmable since there is no DNA. The CDR3 loop spans 15 amino acids. Germline CDR1 SGHAT, CDR2 FQNNGV. CDR3: CASSSYRGRGGELFF. Filled out from reference TRBV11-2 and TRBJ2-2, the complete variable domain reads EAGVAQSPRYKIIEKRQSVAFWCNPISGHATLYWYQQILGQGPKLLIQFQNNGVVDDSQLPKDRFSAERLKGVDSTLKIQPAKLEDSAVYLCASSSYRGRGGELFFGEGSRLTVL.

The CDR3 sequence: CSVEGTGNTGELFF. The chain employs TRBV29-1 and TRBJ2-2; TCRdb reports TRBD1, a call that lacks DNA to check it against. The CDR3 is made up of 14 amino acids. Per the germline V gene, CDR1 is SQVTM and CDR2 is ANQGSEA.

The rearrangement joins TRBV28 to TRBJ1-1. Germline CDR1 reads MDHEN; CDR2 reads SYDVKM. CDR3 length: 16 amino acids. The CDR3 sequence is CASRPASETLGTEAFF.

The chain employs TRBV9 and TRBJ2-1; TCRdb's D gene call, TRBD2, goes unchecked for lack of DNA. The CDR3 length is 17 residues. CDR1 is SGDLS and CDR2 is YYNGEE in the germline V gene. The chain's CDR3 is CASSGIQGAGGYNEQFF.

V usage is TRBV11-2 and J usage is TRBJ1-4; TCRdb calls TRBD1, which cannot be checked without DNA. CDR3 size: 16 residues. Germline CDR1 and CDR2: SGHAT and FQNNGV. The CDR3 loop reads CASSFGTATKNEKLFF.

V usage is TRBV6-2 or TRBV6-3 and J usage is TRBJ2-7. CDR1 MNHEY and CDR2 SVGEGT come from the germline V gene. The CDR3 is made up of 12 amino acids. CDR3: CASSYRLSEQYF.

The J gene is TRBJ2-3, the V gene TRBV28; TCRdb indicates TRBD2, and absent DNA this call remains unverified. Per the germline V gene, CDR1 is MDHEN and CDR2 is SYDVKM. The CDR3 totals 16 residues. CDR3 residues: CASSLWSSGYTDTQYF.

The genes are TRBV29-1 and TRBJ2-5. CDR1 and CDR2 from the germline V gene are SQVTM and ANQGSEA. This CDR3 has 13 amino acids. The chain's CDR3 is CSVEVTNQETQYF.

The J gene is TRBJ2-3, the V gene TRBV5-1. Per germline, CDR1 SGHRS and CDR2 YFSETQ. CDR3 length equals 13 residues. CDR3 protein: CASSVGITDTQYF.

The J gene is TRBJ2-1, the V gene TRBV6-2 or TRBV6-3; as DNA is missing, the TRBD2 call by TCRdb cannot be tested. From germline, CDR1 is MNHEY and CDR2 SVGEGT. This CDR3 contains 14 residues. CDR3 loop: CASGERGDYNEQFF.

The chain is built from TRBV7-9 and TRBJ2-6. Per germline, CDR1 SEHNR and CDR2 FQNEAQ (reference sequence). The length of the CDR3 is 14 residues. The chain's CDR3 is CASSGAAGANVLTF.

The V call is TRBV7-2, the J call TRBJ2-5; checking the TCRdb D call of TRBD1 is not possible without DNA. The CDR3 covers 14 residues. CDR1 and CDR2 (germline): SGHTA, FQGNSA. CDR3 sequence: CASSAYAGIETQYF.

This chain links TRBV28 with TRBJ2-2; TCRdb calls TRBD1, which cannot be checked without DNA. This CDR3 contains 14 residues. Germline V gene lookup returns CDR1 MDHEN and CDR2 SYDVKM. CDR3 residues: CASSHRGATGELFF.

CDR3 residues: CASSYYSGTGRQPQHF. The chain is built from TRBV28 and TRBJ1-5; TCRdb picks TRBD1, but there is no DNA to check that call. Germline values: CDR1 MDHEN, CDR2 SYDVKM. This CDR3 is built from 16 residues.

V is TRBV15 and J is TRBJ1-2. This CDR3 has 13 amino acids. Germline CDR1 is LNHNV and CDR2 is YYDKDF (reference sequence). The chain's CDR3 is CATSRDSLNGYTF.

The rearrangement joins TRBV7-2 to TRBJ1-1; TCRdb names TRBD1, which stays unverified in the absence of DNA. This CDR3 is built from 15 residues. The germline CDR1 and CDR2 sequences are SGHTA and FQGNSA. This CDR3 reads CASSLALTGGREAFF.

This chain links TRBV28 with TRBJ2-7. The germline V gene encodes CDR1 MDHEN and CDR2 SYDVKM. This CDR3 spans 16 amino acids. Here the CDR3 reads CASSPTGWGGSYEQYF.

The rearrangement uses TRBV7-6 and TRBJ2-3; TCRdb lists TRBD1, though no DNA is available to test this call. Germline loops: CDR1 SGHVS, CDR2 FNYEAQ. This CDR3 region has 16 residues. CDR3: CASSLARWGNTDTQYF.

V usage is TRBV7-9 and J usage is TRBJ1-5. The CDR3 runs to 15 residues. The germline V gene encodes CDR1 SEHNR and CDR2 FQNEAQ (reference sequence). CDR3 residues: CASSLGVSGDQPQHF.

The V gene is TRBV7-2, the J gene TRBJ2-1; checking the TCRdb D call of TRBD1 is not possible without DNA. This CDR3 comprises 18 residues. Germline V gives CDR1 SGHTA, CDR2 FQGNSA. CDR3: CASSTPRDRESSYNEQFF.

This sequence joins TRBV29-1 and TRBJ2-1; absent DNA, TCRdb's TRBD1 call cannot be checked. Germline V gene sequence: CDR1 SQVTM, CDR2 ANQGSEA. The CDR3 is 13 residues long. The CDR3 reads CSVEGDSGNEQFF.

V is TRBV21-1 and J is TRBJ1-6; the TCRdb D gene call, TRBD1, has no DNA to confirm it. TRBV21-1 is classified as a pseudogene. This CDR3 has 16 residues. CDR3 amino acids: CASSAGRDRNNSPLHF.

The genes are TRBV7-7 and TRBJ2-1; there is no DNA to check the TCRdb D call of TRBD2. Germline V gene data show CDR1 as SSHAT and CDR2 as FNYEAQ (reference sequence). The CDR3 length is 16 residues. CDR3: CASSLWTSGKDNEQFF.

This chain connects TRBV7-6 to TRBJ2-1; TCRdb's assignment of TRBD1 cannot be checked, as there is no DNA. CDR1 is SGHVS and CDR2 is FNYEAQ in the germline V gene. This CDR3 has 16 amino acids. The CDR3 reads CASSPQRGGGGDEQFF. The variable domain in full, with the rest retrieved from reference TRBV7-6 and TRBJ2-1, is GAGVSQSPRYKVTKRGQDVALRCDPISGHVSLYWYRQALGQGPEFLTYFNYEAQQDKSGLPNDRFSAERPEGSISTLTIQRTEQRDSAMYRCASSPQRGGGGDEQFFGPGTRLTVL.